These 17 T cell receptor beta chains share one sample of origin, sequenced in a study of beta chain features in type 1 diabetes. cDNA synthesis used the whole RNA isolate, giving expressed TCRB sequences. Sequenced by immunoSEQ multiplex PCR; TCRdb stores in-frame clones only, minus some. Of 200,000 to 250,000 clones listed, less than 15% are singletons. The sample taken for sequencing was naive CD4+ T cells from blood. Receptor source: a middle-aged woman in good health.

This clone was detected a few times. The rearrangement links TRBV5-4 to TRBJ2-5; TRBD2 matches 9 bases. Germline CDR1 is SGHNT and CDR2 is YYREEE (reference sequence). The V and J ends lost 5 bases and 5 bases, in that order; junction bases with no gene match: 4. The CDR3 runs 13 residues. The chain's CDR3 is CASRRTSDETQYF. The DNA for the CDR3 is TGTGCCAGCAGACGGACTAGCGACGAGACCCAGTACTTC.

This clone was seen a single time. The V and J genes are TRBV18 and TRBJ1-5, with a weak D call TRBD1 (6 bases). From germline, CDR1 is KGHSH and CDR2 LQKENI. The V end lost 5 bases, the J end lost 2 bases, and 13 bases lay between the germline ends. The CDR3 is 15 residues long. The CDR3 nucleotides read TGTGCCAGCTCAGGACAGTCTGTAGGCAATCAGCCCCAGCATTTT. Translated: CASSGQSVGNQPQHF. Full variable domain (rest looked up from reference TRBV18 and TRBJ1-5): NAGVMQNPRHLVRRRGQEARLRCSPMKGHSHVYWYRQLPEEGLKFMVYLQKENIIDESGMPKERFSAEFPKEGPSILRIQQVVRGDSAAYFCASSGQSVGNQPQHFGDGTRLSIL.

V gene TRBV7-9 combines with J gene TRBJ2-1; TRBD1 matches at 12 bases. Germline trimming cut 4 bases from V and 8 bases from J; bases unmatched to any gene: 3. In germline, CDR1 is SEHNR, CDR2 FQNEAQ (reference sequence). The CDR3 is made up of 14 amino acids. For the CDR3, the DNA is TGTGCCAGCAGCTCCGGGACAGGGGGCGATGAGCAGTTCTTC. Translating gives CASSSGTGGDEQFF. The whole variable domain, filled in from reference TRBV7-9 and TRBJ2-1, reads DTGVSQNPRHKITKRGQNVTFRCDPISEHNRLYWYRQTLGQGPEFLTYFQNEAQLEKSRLLSDRFSAERPKGSFSTLEIQRTEQGDSAMYLCASSSGTGGDEQFFGPGTRLTVL.

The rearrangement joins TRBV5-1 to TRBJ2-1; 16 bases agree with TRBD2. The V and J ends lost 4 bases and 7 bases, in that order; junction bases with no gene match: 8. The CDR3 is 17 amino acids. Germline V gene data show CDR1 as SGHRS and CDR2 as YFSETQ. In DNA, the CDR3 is TGCGCCAGCAGCCCAGGGACTAGCGGGGGGGCCGTGAATGAGCAGTTCTTC. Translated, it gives CASSPGTSGGAVNEQFF.

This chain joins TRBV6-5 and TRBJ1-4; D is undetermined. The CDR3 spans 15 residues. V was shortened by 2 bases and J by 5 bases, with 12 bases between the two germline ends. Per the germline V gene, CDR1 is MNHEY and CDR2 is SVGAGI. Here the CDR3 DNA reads TGTGCCAGCAGTTACAGGCCAGACGGGAATGAAAAACTGTTTTTT. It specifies CASSYRPDGNEKLFF.

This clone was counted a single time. The CDR3 region is CASSTEASSYEQYF. The DNA of the CDR3 is TGTGCCAGCAGTACGGAGGCTTCTTCCTACGAGCAGTACTTC. V usage is TRBV6-1 and J usage is TRBJ2-7, with D tentatively TRBD2 (5 bases). The germline V gene encodes CDR1 MNHNS and CDR2 SASEGT. This CDR3 comprises 14 residues. Trimming left V 5 bases short and J 1 base short, with 12 bases between.

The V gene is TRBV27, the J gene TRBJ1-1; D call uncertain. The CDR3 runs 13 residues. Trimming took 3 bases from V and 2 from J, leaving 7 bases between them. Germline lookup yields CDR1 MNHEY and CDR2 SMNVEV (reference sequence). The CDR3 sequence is CASSFSPNTEAFF. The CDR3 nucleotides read TGTGCCAGCAGTTTTTCTCCTAACACTGAAGCTTTCTTT.

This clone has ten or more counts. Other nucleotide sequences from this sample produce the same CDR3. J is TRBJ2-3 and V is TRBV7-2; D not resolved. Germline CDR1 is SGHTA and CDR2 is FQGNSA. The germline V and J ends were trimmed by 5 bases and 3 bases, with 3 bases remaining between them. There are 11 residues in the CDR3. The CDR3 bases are TGTGCCAGCAGCCCTACAGATACGCAGTATTTT. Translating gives CASSPTDTQYF. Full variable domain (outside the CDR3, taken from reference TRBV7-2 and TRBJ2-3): GAGVSQSPSNKVTEKGKDVELRCDPISGHTALYWYRQSLGQGLEFLIYFQGNSAPDKSGLPSDRFSAERTGGSVSTLTIQRTQQEDSAVYLCASSPTDTQYFGPGTRLTVL.

CDR3 loop: CASSDYTENSPLHF. As DNA, the CDR3 is TGTGCCAGCAGTGACTATACAGAGAATTCACCCCTCCACTTT. The chain recombines TRBV2 with TRBJ1-6; D unresolved. V was trimmed by 3 bases and J by 7 bases, leaving 10 bases between them. The CDR3 sequence is 14 residues long. Germline CDR1 is SNHLY and CDR2 is FYNNEI.

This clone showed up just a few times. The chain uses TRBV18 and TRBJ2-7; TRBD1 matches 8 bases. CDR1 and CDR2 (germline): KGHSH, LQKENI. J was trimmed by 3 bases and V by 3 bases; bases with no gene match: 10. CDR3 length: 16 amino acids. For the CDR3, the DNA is TGTGCCAGCTCACCTATCGCCGGGACAGGAGTCTACGAGCAGTACTTC. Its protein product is CASSPIAGTGVYEQYF.

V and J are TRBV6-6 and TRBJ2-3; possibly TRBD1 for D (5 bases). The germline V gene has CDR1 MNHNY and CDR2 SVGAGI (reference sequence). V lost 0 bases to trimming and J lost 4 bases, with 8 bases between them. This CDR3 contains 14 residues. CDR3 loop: CASSYSTVADTQYF. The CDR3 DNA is TGTGCCAGCAGTTACTCGACAGTCGCAGATACGCAGTATTTT.

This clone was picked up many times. The CDR3 sequence is CSVEHGSDTQYF. The CDR3 bases are TGCAGCGTTGAACACGGGTCTGATACGCAGTATTTT. This chain uses TRBV29-1 with TRBJ2-3; D uncertain. Trimming removed 2 bases from V and 6 bases from J, with 9 bases in between. The CDR3 sequence is 12 residues long. CDR1 and CDR2 from the germline V gene are SQVTM and ANQGSEA.

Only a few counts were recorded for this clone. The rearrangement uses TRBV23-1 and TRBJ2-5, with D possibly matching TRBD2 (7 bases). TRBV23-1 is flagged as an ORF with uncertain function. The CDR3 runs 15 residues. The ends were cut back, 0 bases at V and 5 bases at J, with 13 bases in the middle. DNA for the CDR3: TGCGCCAGCAGTCAATCGGGGGGGAGGGGGGAGACCCAGTACTTC. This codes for CASSQSGGRGETQYF.

The CDR3, as DNA: TGTGCCAGCACCCAAACGGGGATATTTTCCTACGAGCAGTACTTC. Its translation: CASTQTGIFSYEQYF. V and J are TRBV6-6 and TRBJ2-7; possible D gene TRBD2, 5 bases. The CDR3 is made up of 15 amino acids. Trimming took 7 bases from V and 1 from J, leaving 17 bases between them. Germline V CDR1 and CDR2: MNHNY, SVGAGI (reference sequence).

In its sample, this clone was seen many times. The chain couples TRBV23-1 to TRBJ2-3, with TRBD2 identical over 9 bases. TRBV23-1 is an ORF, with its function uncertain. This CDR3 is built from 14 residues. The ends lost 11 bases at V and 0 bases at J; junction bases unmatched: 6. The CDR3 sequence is CALRAGGSTDTQYF. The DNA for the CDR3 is TGCGCCTTGAGAGCGGGGGGTAGCACAGATACGCAGTATTTT.

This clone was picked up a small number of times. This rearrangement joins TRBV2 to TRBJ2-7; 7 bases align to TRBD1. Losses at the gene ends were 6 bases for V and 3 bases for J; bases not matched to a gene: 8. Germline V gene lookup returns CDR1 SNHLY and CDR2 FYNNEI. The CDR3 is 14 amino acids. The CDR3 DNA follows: TGTGCCAGCAGCCCAGGGACAGTCAACTACGAGCAGTACTTC. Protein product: CASSPGTVNYEQYF. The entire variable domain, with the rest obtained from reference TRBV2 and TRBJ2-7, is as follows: EPEVTQTPSHQVTQMGQEVILRCVPISNHLYFYWYRQILGQKVEFLVSFYNNEISEKSEIFDDQFSVERPDGSNFTLKIRSTKLEDSAMYFCASSPGTVNYEQYFGPGTRLTVT.

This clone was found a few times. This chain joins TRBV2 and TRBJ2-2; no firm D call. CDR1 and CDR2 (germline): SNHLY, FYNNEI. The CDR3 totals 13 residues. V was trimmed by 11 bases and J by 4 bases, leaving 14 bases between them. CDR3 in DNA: TGTGCCTCCGTCCGCGAGATCACCGGGGAGCTGTTTTTT. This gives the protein CASVREITGELFF.